This T cell receptor beta chain was found in a study of CD8+CD57+ T cells in acquired aplastic anemia. Study details: Mean yield of DNA from sorted CD4+ and CD8+ cells was roughly 3.1 ug. Study results and limitations: Comparison of patients with controls identified 25 to 35 shared CD8+ CDR3 sequences.

This clonotype was found a few times. The antigen is unknown. Investigators profiled TCR beta VDJ and CDR3 from genomic DNA template. TCRdb redid the calling of the reads with MiXCR, one entry per CDR3 protein. The sample has hundreds of thousands of distinct CDR3 sequences, about 50% seen once; the top ten hold 1.3%. This CDR3 region has 17 residues. V shed 4 bases, J shed 7 bases, and the junction held 14 bases outside the gene matches. Germline V CDR1 and CDR2: SGHRS, YFSETQ. Those patients picked for sequencing had displayed CD8+CD57+ cell expansion on flow cytometry. The chain uses TRBV5-1 and TRBJ1-2; 12 nucleotides match TRBD1. The specimen was sorted CD4+, CD8+, or CD8+CD57+ T cells (not recorded which) from PBMCs. The receptor's source is a human donor with aplastic anemia. CDR3: CASSTGTGGPSHGGYTF. The CDR3 DNA sequence: TGCGCCAGCAGCACCGGGACAGGGGGCCCAAGCCATGGTGGCTACACCTTC.